This is a list of T cell receptor beta chains from one sample in a study of T cells in Graves' hyperthyroidism and ophthalmopathy. MiXCR, applied by TCRdb to the multiplex PCR reads, yields one record per CDR3 protein. The sample holds 500,000 to 650,000 distinct CDR3 sequences; 13% to 15% are singletons and the top ten take 9.5% to 15%. The sequenced sample consisted of blood. These receptor sequences come from a woman aged 45-60 years with Graves' ophthalmopathy. Each CDR3 is given with its conserved first and last residue. Fields, in order: D gene, V gene, clone size, J gene, CDR3 DNA, CDR3 protein. A D gene is named only where the DNA matches it firmly. Only part of the rows carry a size: once, few, many, or a class if the clone is expanded.

>-|TRBV7-9|many|TRBJ1-2
TGTGCCAGCAGCGCAGGACCGGGCTATGGCTACACCTTC
CASSAGPGYGYTF
>-|TRBV5-5|many|TRBJ1-1
TGTGCCAGCAGCGTCCCACTTACAAACACTGAAGCTTTCTTT
CASSVPLTNTEAFF
>-|TRBV7-6|many|TRBJ1-5
TGTGCCAGCAGCTCCGGACAGTTCAATCAGCCCCAGCATTTT
CASSSGQFNQPQHF
>-|TRBV29-1|few|TRBJ1-5
TGCAGCGTTGCAGGAACAGGGCAAAATCAGCCCCAGCATTTT
CSVAGTGQNQPQHF
>-|TRBV28|many|TRBJ1-1
TGTGCCAGCATGACAGCAGCGAACACTGAAGCTTTCTTT
CASMTAANTEAFF
>TRBD2|TRBV12-3/TRBV12-4|once|TRBJ2-2
TGTGCCAGCAGTTTTCAGACTAGCGGGATAGGTGGCGGGGAGCTGTTTTTT
CASSFQTSGIGGGELFF
>-|TRBV12-3/TRBV12-4|many|TRBJ1-1
TGTGCCAGCAGTTTTGAATCCGGGGCAATCGATACTGAAGCTTTCTTT
CASSFESGAIDTEAFF
>-|TRBV2|many|TRBJ2-5
TGTGCCAGCAGTGACACTCAAGAGACCCAGTACTTC
CASSDTQETQYF
>-|TRBV27|many|TRBJ1-1
TGTGCCAGCAGTTTAGGGGTCAGGAACACTGAAGCTTTCTTT
CASSLGVRNTEAFF
>-|TRBV19|many|TRBJ1-1
TGTGCCAGTAGCGATGGGTTCCGGGCGGCCCCGGGCACTGAAGCTTTCTTT
CASSDGFRAAPGTEAFF
>-|TRBV7-2|many|TRBJ2-3
TGTGCCAGCACAGGAACCTTTAGCACAGATACGCAGTATTTT
CASTGTFSTDTQYF
>-|TRBV20-1|many|TRBJ2-5
TGCAGTGCTAGAGTGCAGAACCAAGAGACCCAGTACTTC
CSARVQNQETQYF
>TRBD1|TRBV7-9|-|TRBJ1-5
TGTGCCAGCTCTTGGGAGGGGGCCAATCAGCCCCAGCATTTT
CASSWEGANQPQHF
>-|TRBV7-3|many|TRBJ2-2
TGTGCCAGCAGCTTAGTTGCCGGCGGTCGGGAGCTGTTTTTT
CASSLVAGGRELFF
>-|TRBV28|many|TRBJ2-3
TGTGCCAGCAGCCAACCATTGGGTCTAGATACGCAGTATTTT
CASSQPLGLDTQYF
>-|TRBV28|many|TRBJ1-2
TGTGCCAGCAGCCGGCCAGGGTCCTATGGCTACACCTTC
CASSRPGSYGYTF
>TRBD2|TRBV24-1|many|TRBJ2-1
TGTGCCACCAGTGAACCCGGGACTAGCGGGGCCCGAGTATTTGAGCAGTTCTTC
CATSEPGTSGARVFEQFF
>-|TRBV20-1|-|TRBJ1-4
TGCAGTGCTATCTCTTCCTCGATCGCAACTAATGAAAAACTGTTTTTT
CSAISSSIATNEKLFF
>TRBD2|TRBV11-2|-|TRBJ2-1
TGTGCCAGCAGCTTGACTAGCGGGAGAACCACTGAGCAGTTCTTC
CASSLTSGRTTEQFF
>TRBD2|TRBV30|many|TRBJ2-5
TGTGCCTGGAGTGTACGATTAGCGGGTGAAGAGTACTTC
CAWSVRLAGEEYF
>TRBD1|TRBV4-2|-|TRBJ1-2
TGTGCCAGCAGCCAAGGAGGACAGGGCCACTATGGCTACACCTTC
CASSQGGQGHYGYTF
>-|TRBV6-4|-|TRBJ1-1
TGTGCCAGCAGACGACAGTCCGACACTGAAGCTTTCTTT
CASRRQSDTEAFF
>-|TRBV29-1|few|TRBJ2-3
TGCAGCGTGGGACAAAAGATCACAGATACGCAGTATTTT
CSVGQKITDTQYF
>TRBD1|TRBV27|many|TRBJ2-1
TGTGCCAGCATCCCCTTGGGGACAGGGGGAAGGGATGAGCAGTTCTTC
CASIPLGTGGRDEQFF
>TRBD1|TRBV24-1|few|TRBJ2-1
TGTGCCACCGGGGGACAGGGGATGACAAATGAGCAGTTCTTC
CATGGQGMTNEQFF
>TRBD1|TRBV27|-|TRBJ1-3
TGTGCCAGCAGTCGACAGGGGGTAGTCGGAAACACCATATATTTT
CASSRQGVVGNTIYF
>-|TRBV19|few|TRBJ1-5
TGTGCCAGTAGTATTTTGGGGATACAAAGCAATCAGCCCCAGCATTTT
CASSILGIQSNQPQHF
>-|TRBV7-6|few|TRBJ1-2
TGTGCCAGCAGCTTAGCGATACAGGGAGCTAACTATGGCTACACCTTC
CASSLAIQGANYGYTF
>TRBD2|TRBV7-2|-|TRBJ2-1
TGTGCCAGCAGCTTGAATAGCGGGGGGTGGAGCTCCTACAATGAGCAGTTCTTC
CASSLNSGGWSSYNEQFF
>-|TRBV19|few|TRBJ2-3
TGTGCCAGTAGTATCCGGTCCACAGGGTCGGGAGATACGCAGTATTTT
CASSIRSTGSGDTQYF
>TRBD1|TRBV19|-|TRBJ1-1
TGTGCCAGTAAGGCCACAGGGGAATGGACTGAAGCTTTCTTT
CASKATGEWTEAFF
>TRBD1|TRBV10-3|many|TRBJ1-2
TGTGCCATCAGTGAAGGGCAGGGGGCCTCCTATGGCTACACCTTC
CAISEGQGASYGYTF
>-|TRBV7-3|many|TRBJ2-5
TGTGCCAGCAGCTTAAGCACGTCGGAGACCCAGTACTTC
CASSLSTSETQYF
>-|TRBV20-1|few|TRBJ2-1
TGCAGTGCTATTGATGGGCTGCTATCCGATGAGCAGTTCTTC
CSAIDGLLSDEQFF
>-|TRBV29-1|many|TRBJ2-5
TGCAGCGCAAGGGTCGGGCGGTCGACCCAGTACTTC
CSARVGRSTQYF
>-|TRBV28|many|TRBJ2-7
TGTGCCAGCCTCCCGGAGGACGGGTACGGGCCGGCGGGCGAGCAGTACTTC
CASLPEDGYGPAGEQYF
>TRBD1|TRBV20-1|many|TRBJ1-2
TGCAGTGCCCCTGACAGGGGCGGAGGGCATGGCTACACCTTC
CSAPDRGGGHGYTF
>-|TRBV7-7|many|TRBJ2-3
TGTGCTAGCAGCTCTGAGTGGTCAGATACGCAGTATTTT
CASSSEWSDTQYF
>-|TRBV7-9|many|TRBJ2-3
TGTGCCAGCAGCTTAGTCCCCGACAGCACAGATACGCAGTATTTT
CASSLVPDSTDTQYF
>TRBD1|TRBV2|many|TRBJ1-1
TGTGCCAGCAGCTTACAGGGGATCGGGACTGAAGCTTTCTTT
CASSLQGIGTEAFF
>-|TRBV30|few|TRBJ1-1
TGTGCCTGGATCCGGGGGGTGGGCACTGAAGCTTTCTTT
CAWIRGVGTEAFF
>-|TRBV6-6|many|TRBJ2-7
TGTGCCAGCAGTTACTCGCAACAGCGACCGCTAACCTACGAGCAGTACTTC
CASSYSQQRPLTYEQYF
>TRBD1|TRBV6-5|-|TRBJ2-3
TGTGCCAGCAGTTACAGCCCGACAGGGAGCACAGATACGCAGTATTTT
CASSYSPTGSTDTQYF
>TRBD1|TRBV27|-|TRBJ1-2
TGTGCCAGCAGTCCTTCTTGGGCAGGGGGCCCCGGTGGCTACACCTTC
CASSPSWAGGPGGYTF
>TRBD2|TRBV20-1|many|TRBJ2-7
TGCAGTGCTAGAGTAAGCGGGAAGCTCTACGAGCAGTACTTC
CSARVSGKLYEQYF
>-|TRBV27|many|TRBJ1-3
TGTGCCAGCAGTTTCGGACGGGACTCTGGAAACACCATATATTTT
CASSFGRDSGNTIYF
>-|TRBV19|few|TRBJ2-2
TGTGCCAGTTCTAAACTTGAATGGGACACCGGGGAGCTGTTTTTT
CASSKLEWDTGELFF
>-|TRBV2|many|TRBJ1-5
TGTGCCAGCAGGAGGGACAACAATCAGCCCCAGCATTTT
CASRRDNNQPQHF
>-|TRBV7-9|many|TRBJ1-1
TGTGCCAGCAGCTTAAAGGGAGTCGAGACTGAAGCTTTCTTT
CASSLKGVETEAFF
>-|TRBV5-1|many|TRBJ1-1
TGCGCCAGCAGCTCCGAATACACTTACACTGAAGCTTTCTTT
CASSSEYTYTEAFF
>-|TRBV20-1|many|TRBJ2-1
TGCAGTGCCTGGGACTCCCTCTCCTACAATGAGCAGTTCTTC
CSAWDSLSYNEQFF
>TRBD2|TRBV20-1|many|TRBJ2-7
TGCAGTGCTTCCGGGACTAGGATGAGCTCCTACGAGCAGTACTTC
CSASGTRMSSYEQYF
>TRBD2|TRBV7-2|many|TRBJ2-1
TGTGCCAGCAGCCCCGGGGGGGATTTCGAGTACAATGAGCAGTTCTTC
CASSPGGDFEYNEQFF
>TRBD1|TRBV7-2|many|TRBJ1-6
TGTGCCAGCAGCACCGACAGGGGAAGACCGCGCGATTCACCCCTCCACTTT
CASSTDRGRPRDSPLHF
>TRBD2|TRBV20-1|many|TRBJ2-2
TGCAGTGCTAGAAGACTAGCGGGAGGGAACACCGGGGAGCTGTTTTTT
CSARRLAGGNTGELFF